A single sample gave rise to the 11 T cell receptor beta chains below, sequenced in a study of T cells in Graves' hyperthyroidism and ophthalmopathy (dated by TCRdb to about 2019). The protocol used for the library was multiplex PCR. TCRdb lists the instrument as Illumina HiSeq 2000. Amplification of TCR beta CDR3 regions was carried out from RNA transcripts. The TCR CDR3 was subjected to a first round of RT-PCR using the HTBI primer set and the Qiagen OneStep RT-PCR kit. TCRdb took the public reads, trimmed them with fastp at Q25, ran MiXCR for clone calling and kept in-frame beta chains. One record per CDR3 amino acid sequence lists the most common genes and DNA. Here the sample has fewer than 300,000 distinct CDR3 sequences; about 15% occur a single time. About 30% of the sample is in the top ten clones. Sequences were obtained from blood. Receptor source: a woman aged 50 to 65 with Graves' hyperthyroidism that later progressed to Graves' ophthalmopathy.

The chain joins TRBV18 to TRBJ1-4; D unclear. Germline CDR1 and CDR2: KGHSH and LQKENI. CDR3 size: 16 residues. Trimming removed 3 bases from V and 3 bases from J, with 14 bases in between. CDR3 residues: CASSPTRGGANEKLFF. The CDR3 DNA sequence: TGTGCCAGCTCACCGACCCGGGGAGGAGCTAATGAAAAACTGTTTTTT.

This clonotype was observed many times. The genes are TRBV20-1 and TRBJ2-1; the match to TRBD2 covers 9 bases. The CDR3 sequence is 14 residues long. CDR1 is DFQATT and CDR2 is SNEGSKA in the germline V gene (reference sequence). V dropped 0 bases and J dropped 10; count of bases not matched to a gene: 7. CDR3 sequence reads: CSARDGAGGWEQFF. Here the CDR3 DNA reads TGCAGTGCTAGAGATGGAGCGGGAGGATGGGAGCAGTTCTTC.

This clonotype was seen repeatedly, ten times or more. CDR3 nucleotides: TGTGCCAGCAGTCAAGGGGTAAACACTGAAGCTTTCTTT. Translation gives CASSQGVNTEAFF. The genes are TRBV2 and TRBJ1-1, with D possibly matching TRBD1 (5 bases). Trimming removed 5 bases at V and 2 bases at J, with 9 bases between. This CDR3 spans 13 amino acids. From germline, CDR1 is SNHLY and CDR2 FYNNEI.

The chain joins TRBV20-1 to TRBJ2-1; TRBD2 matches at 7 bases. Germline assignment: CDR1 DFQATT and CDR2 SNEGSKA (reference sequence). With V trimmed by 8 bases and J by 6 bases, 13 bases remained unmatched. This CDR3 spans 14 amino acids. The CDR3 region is CSTPAGELSNEQFF. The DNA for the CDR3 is TGCAGTACCCCGGCGGGAGAACTTTCCAATGAGCAGTTCTTC.

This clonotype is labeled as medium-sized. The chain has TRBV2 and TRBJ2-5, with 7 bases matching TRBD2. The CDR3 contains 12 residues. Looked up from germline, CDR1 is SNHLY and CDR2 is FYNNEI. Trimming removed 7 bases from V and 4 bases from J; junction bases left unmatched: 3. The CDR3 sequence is CASKRLAETQYF. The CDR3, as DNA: TGTGCCAGCAAGCGACTAGCAGAGACCCAGTACTTC.

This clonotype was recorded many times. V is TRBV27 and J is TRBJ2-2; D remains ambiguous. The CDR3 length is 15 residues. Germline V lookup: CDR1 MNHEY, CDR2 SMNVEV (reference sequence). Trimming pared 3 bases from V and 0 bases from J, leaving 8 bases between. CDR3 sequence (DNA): TGTGCCAGCAGTTTTGACCGATCGAACACCGGGGAGCTGTTTTTT. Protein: CASSFDRSNTGELFF.

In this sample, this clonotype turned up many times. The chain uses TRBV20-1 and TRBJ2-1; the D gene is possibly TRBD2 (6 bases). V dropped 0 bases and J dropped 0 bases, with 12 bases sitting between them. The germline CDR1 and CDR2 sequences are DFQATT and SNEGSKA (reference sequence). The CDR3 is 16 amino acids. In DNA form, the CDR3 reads TGCAGTGCTAGAGACCGGGGGACTTCCTCCTACAATGAGCAGTTCTTC. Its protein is CSARDRGTSSYNEQFF.

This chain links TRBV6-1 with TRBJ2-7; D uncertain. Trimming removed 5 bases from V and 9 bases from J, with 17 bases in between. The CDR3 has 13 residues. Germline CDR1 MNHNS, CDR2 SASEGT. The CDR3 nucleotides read TGTGCCAGCAGTCCCTATGATCCCCCTCGGCAGTACTTC. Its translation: CASSPYDPPRQYF.

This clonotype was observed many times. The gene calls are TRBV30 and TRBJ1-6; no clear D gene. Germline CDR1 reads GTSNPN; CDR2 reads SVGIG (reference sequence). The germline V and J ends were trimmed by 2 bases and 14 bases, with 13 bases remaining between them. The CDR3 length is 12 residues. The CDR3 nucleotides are TGTGCCTGGAGTTGGGGTGATGGCACCCTCCACTTT. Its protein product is CAWSWGDGTLHF.

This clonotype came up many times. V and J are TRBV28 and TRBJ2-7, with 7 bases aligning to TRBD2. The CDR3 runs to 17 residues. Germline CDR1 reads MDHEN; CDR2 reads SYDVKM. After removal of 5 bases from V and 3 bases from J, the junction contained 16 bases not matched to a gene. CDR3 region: CASSPGGGFGGIYEQYF. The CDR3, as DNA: TGTGCCAGCAGTCCCGGCGGGGGATTTGGCGGGATCTACGAGCAGTACTTC.

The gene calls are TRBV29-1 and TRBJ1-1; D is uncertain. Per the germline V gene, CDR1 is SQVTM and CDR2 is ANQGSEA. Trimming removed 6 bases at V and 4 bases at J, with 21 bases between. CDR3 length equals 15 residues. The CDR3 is CSVVFPHPVSTEAFF. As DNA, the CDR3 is TGCAGCGTCGTGTTTCCCCATCCGGTGAGCACTGAAGCTTTCTTT.